Below, 19 T cell receptor beta chains from the same sample are listed, as sequenced in a study of OX40 agonist ivuxolimab in advanced cancers. Only in-frame clones appear in the TCRdb table, and some are missing; sequencing was by immunoSEQ multiplex PCR. The data hold tens of thousands of clones, with over 80% observed a single time. The source was CD4+ or CD8+ T cells sorted from blood, collected in a trial of the OX40 agonist ivuxolimab. The receptors derive from an adult with an advanced solid tumor such as melanoma, head and neck, liver or kidney cancer.

This chain uses TRBV4-3 with TRBJ1-2; a possible D gene is TRBD1 (6 bases). Germline V CDR1 and CDR2: LGHNA, YSLEER. Deletions cut 3 bases from V and 3 bases from J, with 11 bases between. This CDR3 comprises 14 residues. The CDR3 sequence is CASSHVRGDYGYTF. CDR3 bases: TGCGCCAGCAGCCATGTTAGGGGGGACTATGGCTACACCTTC.

The genes are TRBV7-9 and TRBJ2-7, with D possibly being TRBD2 (5 bases). The V end lost 5 bases, the J end lost 3 bases, and 14 bases lay between the germline ends. The CDR3 has 14 amino acids. The germline gives CDR1 SEHNR, CDR2 FQNEAQ (reference sequence). The CDR3 DNA reads as TGTGCCAGCAGCCCCCCCGGGATAGGCTACGAGCAGTACTTC. This sequence encodes CASSPPGIGYEQYF. The full variable domain, its missing parts supplied by reference TRBV7-9 and TRBJ2-7, is DTGVSQNPRHKITKRGQNVTFRCDPISEHNRLYWYRQTLGQGPEFLTYFQNEAQLEKSRLLSDRFSAERPKGSFSTLEIQRTEQGDSAMYLCASSPPGIGYEQYFGPGTRLTVT.

CDR3 DNA: TGTGCCAGCAGCTTAGGGATGTGGGACACACAGTTCTTC. The encoded protein is CASSLGMWDTQFF. This rearrangement joins TRBV7-9 to TRBJ2-1, with TRBD1 as a possible D gene (6 bases). Trimming left V 1 base short and J 13 bases short, with 14 bases between. Germline CDR1 is SEHNR and CDR2 is FQNEAQ (reference sequence). CDR3 length: 13 residues.

The chain joins TRBV11-1 to TRBJ2-6, with TRBD2 identical over 7 bases. The CDR3 has 15 residues. V trimming: 5 bases; J trimming: 2 bases; junction bases outside the gene matches: 3. CDR1 and CDR2 from the germline V gene are SGHAT and FQDESV (reference sequence). In DNA form, the CDR3 reads TGTGCCAGCAGCCCCGGGACTACTGGGGCCAACGTCCTGACTTTC. As protein: CASSPGTTGANVLTF.

J is TRBJ1-3 and V is TRBV7-9; D call uncertain. Trimming removed 4 bases at V and 0 bases at J, with 7 bases between. CDR1 SEHNR and CDR2 FQNEAQ come from the germline V gene (reference sequence). CDR3 length equals 14 residues. The CDR3 loop is CASSYDLSGNTIYF. The DNA of the CDR3 is TGTGCCAGCAGCTACGACCTCTCTGGAAACACCATATATTTT.

This clone has only a few counts. The chain carries TRBV5-6 and TRBJ1-1; D is possibly TRBD1 (5 bases). The V gene lost 4 bases and the J gene lost 0 bases, with 13 bases spanning the gap. This CDR3 is 15 amino acids long. Germline V lookup: CDR1 SGHDT, CDR2 YYEEEE. CDR3 protein: CASSGGWGLNTEAFF. The CDR3 bases are TGTGCCAGCAGCGGTGGATGGGGCTTGAACACTGAAGCTTTCTTT.

V usage is TRBV28 and J usage is TRBJ1-4; weak D call: TRBD1 (5 bases). The CDR3 contains 15 residues. The germline V gene has CDR1 MDHEN and CDR2 SYDVKM. Trimming removed 7 bases at V and 0 bases at J, with 12 bases between. The CDR3 DNA follows: TGTGCCAGCATTCCCCAACAGGCAACTAATGAAAAACTGTTTTTT. Translating gives CASIPQQATNEKLFF.

The chain recombines TRBV5-1 with TRBJ1-1; 7 nucleotides agree with TRBD1. The CDR3 is 13 residues long. CDR1 SGHRS and CDR2 YFSETQ come from the germline V gene. Losses at the gene ends were 0 bases for V and 11 bases for J; bases not matched to a gene: 7. CDR3 in DNA: TGCGCCAGCAGCTTGGCGGGACAGTTGGGCGCTTTCTTT. Its translation: CASSLAGQLGAFF.

The chain carries TRBV10-3 and TRBJ2-3; 15 nucleotides line up with TRBD2. CDR1 ENHRY and CDR2 SYGVKD come from the germline V gene. V shed 0 bases, J shed 0 bases, and the junction held 4 bases outside the gene matches. The CDR3 runs 19 residues. The CDR3 sequence is CAISESGLAGGTSTDTQYF. In DNA form, the CDR3 reads TGTGCCATCAGTGAGTCGGGACTAGCGGGGGGAACTAGCACAGATACGCAGTATTTT.

The J gene is TRBJ2-1, the V gene TRBV28, with D maybe TRBD1 (5 bases). Germline CDR1 reads MDHEN; CDR2 reads SYDVKM. Trimming removed 6 bases at V and 6 bases at J, with 12 bases between. This CDR3 has 13 amino acids. CDR3 protein: CASRKGHGNEQFF. The DNA of the CDR3 is TGTGCCAGCAGAAAGGGGCACGGCAATGAGCAGTTCTTC. The full variable domain, with the rest looked up from reference TRBV28 and TRBJ2-1, is DVKVTQSSRYLVKRTGEKVFLECVQDMDHENMFWYRQDPGLGLRLIYFSYDVKMKEKGDIPEGYSVSREKKERFSLILESASTNQTSMYLCASRKGHGNEQFFGPGTRLTVL.

The sample holds one count of this clone. The chain employs TRBV7-9 and TRBJ1-1; a weak D match, TRBD1 (6 bases). The CDR3 spans 14 residues. Germline V gene sequence: CDR1 SEHNR, CDR2 FQNEAQ (reference sequence). The V end was cut by 3 bases, the J end by 7 bases, with 15 bases between. The CDR3 DNA is TGTGCCAGCAGCTTCTCACAGGGTTGGGATGAAGCTTTCTTT. This translates into CASSFSQGWDEAFF.

This sequence joins TRBV9 and TRBJ1-1, with a possible D match to TRBD1 (6 bases). Trimming removed 0 bases from V and 8 bases from J, with 14 bases in between. The CDR3 sequence is 14 residues long. Germline loops: CDR1 SGDLS, CDR2 YYNGEE. The CDR3 sequence is CASSVDGGAREAFF. The CDR3 nucleotides read TGTGCCAGCAGCGTAGATGGGGGGGCGAGGGAAGCTTTCTTT. Looking up the rest from reference TRBV9 and TRBJ1-1 gives the full variable domain: DSGVTQTPKHLITATGQRVTLRCSPRSGDLSVYWYQQSLDQGLQFLIQYYNGEERAKGNILERFSAQQFPDLHSELNLSSLELGDSALYFCASSVDGGAREAFFGQGTRLTVV.

This chain joins TRBV2 and TRBJ1-2; 7 bases are a match to TRBD1. Germline assignment: CDR1 SNHLY and CDR2 FYNNEI. The CDR3 runs to 14 residues. V shed 8 bases, J shed 1 base, and the junction held 7 bases outside the gene matches. The CDR3 DNA reads as TGTGCCAGCTCACCAGGGACAGATAACTATGGCTACACCTTC. Protein sequence: CASSPGTDNYGYTF.

The chain couples TRBV9 to TRBJ2-7, with D possibly matching TRBD2 (7 bases). Trimming left V 0 bases short and J 2 bases short, with 21 bases between. Germline-derived CDR1 and CDR2 are SGDLS and YYNGEE. The CDR3 consists of 18 residues. CDR3 loop: CASSVGSSIGGPTYEQYF. CDR3 DNA: TGTGCCAGCAGCGTAGGGTCGTCGATCGGGGGGCCGACCTACGAGCAGTACTTC.

The gene calls are TRBV27 and TRBJ2-7; D may be TRBD1 (5 bases). The V end was cut by 0 bases, the J end by 6 bases, with 9 bases between. Per the germline V gene, CDR1 is MNHEY and CDR2 is SMNVEV (reference sequence). CDR3 length: 13 amino acids. CDR3 DNA: TGTGCCAGCAGTTTATCGGTAGGGGTCGAGCAGTACTTC. Protein: CASSLSVGVEQYF.

The chain uses TRBV6-1 and TRBJ1-5; the match to TRBD1 covers 7 bases. Germline V gives CDR1 MNHNS, CDR2 SASEGT. The trim removed 6 bases at V and 1 base at J, leaving 6 bases unmatched. The CDR3 contains 15 residues. CDR3 sequence (DNA): TGTGCCAGCAGAGAACTGACAGGGAGCAATCAGCCCCAGCATTTT. Translated: CASRELTGSNQPQHF.

This rearrangement joins TRBV15 to TRBJ2-2; D is tentatively TRBD1 or TRBD2 (6 bases each). CDR1 and CDR2 (germline): LNHNV, YYDKDF (reference sequence). V lost 1 base, J lost 2 bases, and 11 bases lay in between. The CDR3 totals 16 residues. The CDR3 nucleotides read TGTGCCACCAGCAGAGGGGGGGCGCAAAACACCGGGGAGCTGTTTTTT. It translates to CATSRGGAQNTGELFF. The whole variable domain, filled in from reference TRBV15 and TRBJ2-2, reads DAMVIQNPRYQVTQFGKPVTLSCSQTLNHNVMYWYQQKSSQAPKLLFHYYDKDFNNEADTPDNFQSRRPNTSFCFLDIRSPGLGDTAMYLCATSRGGAQNTGELFFGEGSRLTVL.

This chain connects TRBV27 to TRBJ1-1; D is perhaps TRBD1 (5 bases). The V and J ends lost 7 bases and 1 base respectively, with 25 bases between them. The V gene's germline CDR1 is MNHEY and CDR2 SMNVEV (reference sequence). The CDR3 runs to 18 residues. The CDR3 DNA reads as TGTGCCAGCAAAAGCAGGGTGAGTTCGTCGGGGTCGAACACTGAAGCTTTCTTT. Amino acid sequence: CASKSRVSSSGSNTEAFF.

This chain connects TRBV6-1 to TRBJ2-2, with a possible D match to TRBD1 (6 bases). V was shortened by 6 bases and J by 5 bases, with 10 bases between the two germline ends. In germline, CDR1 is MNHNS, CDR2 SASEGT. The CDR3 extends over 13 amino acids. The CDR3 loop is CASRSGQTGELFF. As DNA, the CDR3 is TGTGCCAGCAGGTCCGGACAGACCGGGGAGCTGTTTTTT.